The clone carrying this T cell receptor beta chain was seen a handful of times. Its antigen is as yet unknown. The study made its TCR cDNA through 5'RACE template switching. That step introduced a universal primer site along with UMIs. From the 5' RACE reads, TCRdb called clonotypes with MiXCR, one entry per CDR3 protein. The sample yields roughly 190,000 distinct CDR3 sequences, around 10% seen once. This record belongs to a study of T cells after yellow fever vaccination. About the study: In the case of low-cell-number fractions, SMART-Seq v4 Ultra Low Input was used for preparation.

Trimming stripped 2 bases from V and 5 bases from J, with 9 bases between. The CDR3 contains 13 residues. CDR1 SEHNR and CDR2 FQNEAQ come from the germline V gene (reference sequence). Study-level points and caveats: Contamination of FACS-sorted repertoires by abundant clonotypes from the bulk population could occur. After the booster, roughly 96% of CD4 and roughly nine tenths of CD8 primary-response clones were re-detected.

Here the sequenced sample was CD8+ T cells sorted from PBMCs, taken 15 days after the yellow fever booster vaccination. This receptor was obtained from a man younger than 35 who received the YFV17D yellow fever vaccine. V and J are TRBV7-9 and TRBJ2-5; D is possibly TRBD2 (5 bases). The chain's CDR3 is CASSLTLEETQYF. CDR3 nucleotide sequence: TGTGCCAGCAGCTTAACACTAGAGGAGACCCAGTACTTC.